One sample yielded the 15 T cell receptor beta chains listed below, sequenced in a study of human T cells and chemical hapten exposure. Time point indicated: pre-sensitization, week 0. Treatment denoted: therapeutic diphenylcyclopropenone sensitization with weekly scalp DPC. TCRdb re-called the RACE reads with MiXCR, one entry per CDR3 protein. The profile shows about 59,000 distinct CDR3 sequences, about 11% of them singletons. This material consisted of whole blood, taken in connection with sensitization to the hapten diphenylcyclopropenone (DPC). Receptors originate from a woman in her thirties or forties with alopecia areata. Some clones in this sample may be carry-over from other donors' samples.

The CDR3 DNA sequence: TGTGCCAGCAGCCCGACCCGGACAGGGAAGGCTTTCTTT. As protein: CASSPTRTGKAFF. The chain carries TRBV11-2 and TRBJ1-1; 8 nucleotides match TRBD1. V lost 5 bases and J lost 11; bases outside the gene matches: 10. From germline, CDR1 is SGHAT and CDR2 FQNNGV. This CDR3 has 13 residues. Full variable domain (rest looked up from reference TRBV11-2 and TRBJ1-1): EAGVAQSPRYKIIEKRQSVAFWCNPISGHATLYWYQQILGQGPKLLIQFQNNGVVDDSQLPKDRFSAERLKGVDSTLKIQPAKLEDSAVYLCASSPTRTGKAFFGQGTRLTVV.

The CDR3 bases are TGCAGCGTCCTCTTGCGGGAGCCCTACTACGAGCAGTACTTC. Its translation is CSVLLREPYYEQYF. The chain couples TRBV29-1 to TRBJ2-7; 7 nucleotides agree with TRBD2. Trimming took 6 bases from V and 3 from J; bases not matched to a gene: 11. Per the germline V gene, CDR1 is SQVTM and CDR2 is ANQGSEA. The CDR3 has 14 amino acids.

This clonotype occurred a few times. The V call is TRBV20-1, the J call TRBJ2-7; D may be TRBD2 (5 bases). Trimming removed 0 bases from V and 3 bases from J, with 12 bases in between. Germline lookup yields CDR1 DFQATT and CDR2 SNEGSKA (reference sequence). This CDR3 comprises 14 residues. DNA of the CDR3: TGCAGTGCTAGAGATGCGGACCGGGGCTACGAGCAGTACTTC. Amino acid sequence: CSARDADRGYEQYF.

Ten or more counts support this clonotype. The chain couples TRBV6-2 or TRBV6-3 to TRBJ1-1; TRBD1 might be the D (6 bases). The CDR3 has 13 amino acids. The germline CDR1 and CDR2 sequences are MNHEY and SVGEGT. V gave up 6 bases and J gave up 1 base, with 9 bases separating them. DNA of the CDR3: TGTGCCAGCAGGTGGACAGAGAACACTGAAGCTTTCTTT. Translated: CASRWTENTEAFF.

V is TRBV27 and J is TRBJ2-3; either TRBD1 or TRBD2 may supply D (5 bases each). CDR3 length equals 13 residues. CDR1 is MNHEY, CDR2 SMNVEV, per germline (reference sequence). Trimming left V 6 bases short and J 10 bases short, with 17 bases between. The CDR3 nucleotides read TGTGCCAGCAGAGGGGTGTCATCCGGGGCGCAGTATTTT. It yields the protein CASRGVSSGAQYF.

This clonotype has ten or more counts. The chain combines TRBV28 with TRBJ2-1, with a tentative D call TRBD2 (6 bases). The V gene lost 6 bases and the J gene lost 1 base, with 13 bases spanning the gap. Germline V CDR1 and CDR2: MDHEN, SYDVKM. The CDR3 spans 15 residues. The CDR3 is CASRVADLSYNEQFF. CDR3 DNA sequence: TGTGCCAGCAGGGTAGCGGACCTATCCTACAATGAGCAGTTCTTC. Using reference TRBV28 and TRBJ2-1 for the parts outside the CDR3, the full variable domain is DVKVTQSSRYLVKRTGEKVFLECVQDMDHENMFWYRQDPGLGLRLIYFSYDVKMKEKGDIPEGYSVSREKKERFSLILESASTNQTSMYLCASRVADLSYNEQFFGPGTRLTVL.

The chain employs TRBV9 and TRBJ2-1; 7 bases are a match to TRBD2. The V and J ends lost 0 bases and 9 bases, in that order; junction bases with no gene match: 6. The length of the CDR3 is 14 residues. In germline, CDR1 is SGDLS, CDR2 YYNGEE. The CDR3 DNA sequence: TGTGCCAGCAGCGTAGTGGCGGGAGAGGTTGAGCAGTTCTTC. Translated, it gives CASSVVAGEVEQFF.

There are many counts of this clonotype. The chain couples TRBV30 to TRBJ1-2; TRBD1 agrees at 7 bases. In germline, CDR1 is GTSNPN, CDR2 SVGIG (reference sequence). The J segment lost 6 bases and the V segment lost 0 bases, leaving 4 bases of the junction unmatched. The length of the CDR3 is 13 residues. CDR3 in DNA: TGTGCCTGGAGTGTAGGAGGGGGCCATGGCTACACCTTC. Translation gives CAWSVGGGHGYTF.

The chain is built from TRBV6-6 and TRBJ2-3, with 11 nucleotides matching TRBD2. V dropped 4 bases and J dropped 0; count of bases not matched to a gene: 9. This CDR3 comprises 18 residues. Germline V lookup: CDR1 MNHNY, CDR2 SVGAGI (reference sequence). The CDR3: CASSFGLAGVSSTDTQYF. The CDR3 region has the DNA TGTGCCAGCAGTTTCGGACTAGCGGGCGTCTCTAGCACAGATACGCAGTATTTT.

This clonotype occurred many times. The chain joins TRBV6-1 to TRBJ1-1; no definite D call. Trimming pared 4 bases from V and 1 base from J, leaving 10 bases between. The CDR3 spans 14 residues. Germline assignment: CDR1 MNHNS and CDR2 SASEGT. CDR3 residues: CASSAGIANTEAFF. The CDR3 region has the DNA TGTGCCAGCAGTGCCGGGATTGCGAACACTGAAGCTTTCTTT.

This clonotype has a count of ten or more. The V call is TRBV20-1, the J call TRBJ1-1; TRBD1 matches 7 bases. Germline lookup yields CDR1 DFQATT and CDR2 SNEGSKA (reference sequence). This CDR3 is 11 amino acids long. The V segment lost 6 bases and the J segment 8 bases; nucleotides outside the gene matches: 6. The CDR3 DNA sequence: TGCAGTGCCGGCACCAGGGGGGAAGCTTTCTTT. It is translated as CSAGTRGEAFF.

This clonotype was detected many times. This chain uses TRBV19 with TRBJ2-7; TRBD1 aligns across 7 bases. This CDR3 region has 14 residues. CDR1 and CDR2 (germline): LNHDA, SQIVND (reference sequence). Trimming took 5 bases from V and 5 from J; bases not matched to a gene: 9. This CDR3 is CASSSAGGSHEQYF. The CDR3 coding sequence is TGTGCCAGTAGTTCCGCAGGGGGAAGCCACGAGCAGTACTTC.

This clonotype occurred a few times. The chain employs TRBV28 and TRBJ2-4, with D possibly TRBD2 on 6 matching bases. This CDR3 region has 15 residues. The germline V gene encodes CDR1 MDHEN and CDR2 SYDVKM. V lost 8 bases, J lost 0 bases, and 14 bases lay in between. CDR3 DNA sequence: TGTGCCAGCGCTGGCGGAGGGACAGCCAAAAACATTCAGTACTTC. Translated, it gives CASAGGGTAKNIQYF.

The chain combines TRBV29-1 with TRBJ1-5, with 7 bases that match TRBD1. There are 13 residues in the CDR3. Trimming at V came to 5 bases and at J to 3 bases, leaving 4 bases not matched to a gene. Germline V gene data show CDR1 as SQVTM and CDR2 as ANQGSEA. As DNA, the CDR3 is TGCAGCGTTCGGGGGACAGACAATCAGCCCCAGCATTTT. This sequence encodes CSVRGTDNQPQHF.

This clonotype appeared many times. CDR3 DNA: TGTGCCAGCAGCCCCGGGACAGATACGCAGTATTTT. It specifies CASSPGTDTQYF. V usage is TRBV7-9 and J usage is TRBJ2-3; D not certain. CDR3 length: 12 amino acids. Germline CDR1 is SEHNR and CDR2 is FQNEAQ (reference sequence). Trimming cost V 5 bases and J 3 bases, with 6 bases left between them.